This passage covers 17 T cell receptor beta chains from one sample sequenced in a study of regulatory and conventional T cells in RAG deficiency. Libraries were prepared by immunoSEQ multiplex PCR; TCRdb keeps only in-frame clonotypes and omits some of them. The sample consists of 22,000 or so clones, approximately 93% of them appearing once. Blood CD4+ CD25-low CD127-high conventional T cells supplied the genomic DNA template. These data were likewise used in another study, on regulatory T cells. That paper states: The PCR used 52 TRBV and 13 TRBJ primers.

The sequenced sample was CD4+ T cells sorted from blood. The receptors were gathered from a human donor in good health.

The J gene is TRBJ2-7, the V gene TRBV30; the D gene is possibly TRBD1 (5 bases). The germline V gene has CDR1 GTSNPN and CDR2 SVGIG (reference sequence). The CDR3 covers 13 residues. Between the trimmed V and J ends, which lost 0 bases and 0 bases, there was a span of 6 bases. The CDR3: CAWSVGASYEQYF. The CDR3 DNA is TGTGCCTGGAGTGTTGGGGCCTCCTACGAGCAGTACTTC.

The rearrangement uses TRBV28 and TRBJ2-1; 9 bases agree with TRBD2. Germline V CDR1 and CDR2: MDHEN, SYDVKM. CDR3 size: 14 residues. The V gene end was trimmed by 3 bases and the J gene end by 6 bases; junction bases not matched to a gene: 3. CDR3 residues: CASSFHSGSNEQFF. In DNA, the CDR3 is TGTGCCAGCAGTTTCCATAGCGGGAGCAATGAGCAGTTCTTC.

V and J are TRBV4-1 and TRBJ1-4; D is unclear. Per the germline V gene, CDR1 is MGHRA and CDR2 is YSYEKL. Trimming removed 2 bases at V and 3 bases at J, with 10 bases between. The CDR3 totals 15 residues. CDR3: CASSQPTSANEKLFF. The CDR3 bases are TGCGCCAGCAGCCAACCAACATCTGCTAATGAAAAACTGTTTTTT.

The chain links TRBV30 to TRBJ1-1; tentatively, D is TRBD1 (6 bases). V was trimmed by 0 bases and J by 11 bases, leaving 13 bases between them. Germline CDR1 reads GTSNPN; CDR2 reads SVGIG (reference sequence). CDR3 length: 12 residues. CDR3 sequence: CAWSVRRGSAFF. CDR3 sequence (DNA): TGTGCCTGGAGTGTACGGAGGGGGAGTGCTTTCTTT.

This sequence joins TRBV19 and TRBJ1-1; D not certain. Germline V gives CDR1 LNHDA, CDR2 SQIVND (reference sequence). Trimming took off 10 bases at V and 1 base at J, with 10 bases between the two ends. This CDR3 has 12 amino acids. The CDR3 coding sequence is TGTGCCACCGGCCGGGGGAACACTGAAGCTTTCTTT. Protein product: CATGRGNTEAFF.

The chain recombines TRBV5-1 with TRBJ1-1; no firm D call. Germline CDR1 SGHRS, CDR2 YFSETQ. The V and J ends lost 4 bases and 6 bases respectively, with 13 bases between them. There are 13 residues in the CDR3. The CDR3 loop is CASSGQTTAEAFF. Written as DNA, the CDR3 is TGCGCCAGCAGCGGGCAGACAACGGCTGAAGCTTTCTTT. Full variable domain (missing parts from reference TRBV5-1 and TRBJ1-1): KAGVTQTPRYLIKTRGQQVTLSCSPISGHRSVSWYQQTPGQGLQFLFEYFSETQRNKGNFPGRFSGRQFSNSRSEMNVSTLELGDSALYLCASSGQTTAEAFFGQGTRLTVV.

The gene calls are TRBV19 and TRBJ1-1; a possible D gene is TRBD1 (5 bases). V was clipped by 3 bases and J by 5 bases, with 13 bases between them. The CDR3 has 14 amino acids. CDR1 is LNHDA, CDR2 SQIVND, per germline (reference sequence). The CDR3 DNA follows: TGTGCCAGTAGTATGGCAGGGAGACGGACTGAAGCTTTCTTT. It specifies CASSMAGRRTEAFF.

This sequence joins TRBV19 and TRBJ2-3; D possibly matches TRBD1 or TRBD2 (6 bases each). Trimming took 4 bases from V and 5 from J, leaving 10 bases between them. Germline V gene data show CDR1 as LNHDA and CDR2 as SQIVND (reference sequence). The CDR3 covers 13 residues. The CDR3 is CASSKGGEDTQYF. The CDR3 region has the DNA TGTGCCAGTAGTAAGGGGGGCGAAGATACGCAGTATTTT.

The chain joins TRBV9 to TRBJ1-1; TRBD1 aligns across 8 bases. J gave up 4 bases and V 3 bases, and 11 bases lay outside the gene matches. The V gene's germline CDR1 is SGDLS and CDR2 YYNGEE. This CDR3 is built from 16 residues. This CDR3 is CASSARLTGARTEAFF. Written as DNA, the CDR3 is TGTGCCAGCAGCGCGAGACTGACAGGGGCGCGCACTGAAGCTTTCTTT.

CDR3 sequence reads: CASSPQGLEQFF. Written as DNA, the CDR3 is TGTGCCAGCAGCCCACAGGGGCTTGAGCAGTTCTTC. The V call is TRBV11-2, the J call TRBJ2-1; 7 bases are shared with TRBD1. V lost 5 bases, J lost 9 bases, and 4 bases stayed unmatched. CDR3 size: 12 residues. CDR1 is SGHAT, CDR2 FQNNGV, per germline.

The chain recombines TRBV5-1 with TRBJ2-3; D unresolved. Between the trimmed V and J ends, which lost 4 bases and 6 bases, there was a span of 9 bases. The CDR3 runs to 12 residues. The germline V gene encodes CDR1 SGHRS and CDR2 YFSETQ. CDR3 bases: TGCGCCAGCAGCGTCCTCCCCGATACGCAGTATTTT. As protein: CASSVLPDTQYF.

This rearrangement joins TRBV10-3 to TRBJ2-3; 10 positions agree with TRBD1. CDR1 ENHRY and CDR2 SYGVKD come from the germline V gene. V lost 8 bases to trimming and J lost 6 bases; unmatched junction nucleotides: 11. The CDR3 is made up of 15 amino acids. This CDR3 is CAIAGAGTGADTQYF. The CDR3 bases are TGTGCCATCGCAGGGGCCGGGACAGGGGCCGATACGCAGTATTTT.

This chain links TRBV6-5 with TRBJ1-3, with D perhaps matching TRBD1 (6 bases). This CDR3 is built from 14 residues. Looked up from germline, CDR1 is MNHEY and CDR2 is SVGAGI. Trimming shortened V by 5 bases and J by 3 bases, and 11 bases separated the two germline ends. CDR3 coding DNA: TGTGCCAGCAGTACCGGACAGAATGGAAACACCATATATTTT. This codes for CASSTGQNGNTIYF.

This chain joins TRBV30 and TRBJ2-5, with D uncertain. CDR1 is GTSNPN, CDR2 SVGIG, per germline (reference sequence). The CDR3 runs to 12 residues. Trimming stripped 2 bases from V and 4 bases from J, with 8 bases between. CDR3 region: CAWSLEGETQYF. DNA for the CDR3: TGTGCCTGGAGTTTAGAAGGAGAGACCCAGTACTTC.

The chain employs TRBV18 and TRBJ1-2; D gene uncertain. Germline V lookup: CDR1 KGHSH, CDR2 LQKENI. The CDR3 totals 14 residues. Trimming left V 4 bases short and J 4 bases short, with 13 bases between. The CDR3 is CASSRRGDSYGYTF. The CDR3 DNA is TGTGCCAGCTCACGCAGAGGCGACTCCTATGGCTACACCTTC.

V and J are TRBV12-5 and TRBJ2-3; D is unresolved. The CDR3 covers 14 residues. The germline V gene encodes CDR1 LGHNT and CDR2 FRNRAP. With 6 bases removed from V and 1 base from J, the gap between germline ends came to 11 bases. CDR3 region: CASGPSGGTDTQYF. CDR3 nucleotides: TGTGCTAGTGGGCCTTCTGGGGGCACAGATACGCAGTATTTT.

V gene TRBV10-2 combines with J gene TRBJ2-5; tentatively, D is TRBD2 (6 bases). V lost 6 bases to trimming and J lost 4 bases, with 21 bases between them. In germline, CDR1 is WSHSY, CDR2 SAAADI. This CDR3 region has 16 residues. CDR3 in amino acids: CASRPPGGAGGETQYF. CDR3 in DNA: TGCGCCAGCAGGCCCCCCGGAGGCGCCGGGGGAGAGACCCAGTACTTC.